The 27 T cell receptor beta chains listed next were all sequenced from one sample in a study of cytomegalovirus exposure and HLA in healthy donors. Vbeta (60) and Jbeta (13) primers were used in the PCR. Assay: immunoSEQ multiplex PCR; the TCRdb copy retains only in-frame clones and omits some. The sample carries approximately 100,000 clones, about four fifths recorded once. The specimen was PBMCs. Source of these receptors: a man younger than 30 in good health and CMV-seropositive.

J is TRBJ1-2 and V is TRBV28; D might be TRBD1 (6 bases). Trimming left V 2 bases short and J 5 bases short, with 12 bases between. Germline assignment: CDR1 MDHEN and CDR2 SYDVKM. The CDR3 consists of 14 residues. CDR3 amino acids: CASSLAGGGYGYTF. The CDR3 bases are TGTGCCAGCAGTTTAGCGGGAGGGGGGTATGGCTACACCTTC.

In DNA, the CDR3 is TGTGCCAGCAGCTTAAGGGACAGGGAGGACAATGAGCAGTTCTTC. Encoded protein: CASSLRDREDNEQFF. This chain joins TRBV7-9 and TRBJ2-1; 9 bases match TRBD1. Germline trimming cut 2 bases from V and 5 bases from J; bases unmatched to any gene: 4. In germline, CDR1 is SEHNR, CDR2 FQNEAQ (reference sequence). The CDR3 extends over 15 amino acids.

This chain uses TRBV6-5 with TRBJ2-2; D is perhaps TRBD1 (6 bases). This CDR3 is 15 amino acids long. CDR1 is MNHEY and CDR2 is SVGAGI in the germline V gene. The ends were cut back, 2 bases at V and 2 bases at J, with 9 bases in the middle. Here the CDR3 reads CASSYQQGNTGELFF. CDR3 DNA sequence: TGTGCCAGCAGTTACCAACAGGGAAACACCGGGGAGCTGTTTTTT.

This chain connects TRBV6-1 to TRBJ2-3, with 10 bases identical to TRBD2. Per germline, CDR1 MNHNS and CDR2 SASEGT. The length of the CDR3 is 14 residues. The trim removed 10 bases at V and 4 bases at J, leaving 8 bases unmatched. The CDR3 here is CAILPSGGADTQYF. The CDR3 DNA is TGTGCCATCCTTCCCAGCGGGGGGGCAGATACGCAGTATTTT.

The chain combines TRBV4-2 with TRBJ2-3, with D maybe TRBD1 (6 bases). CDR3 length: 14 residues. V dropped 1 base and J dropped 4 bases, with 9 bases sitting between them. CDR1 LGHNA and CDR2 YNFKEQ come from the germline V gene. CDR3 sequence (DNA): TGTGCCAGCAGCCAAGGCCAGGGGCCAGATACGCAGTATTTT. This translates into CASSQGQGPDTQYF.

The chain carries TRBV7-7 and TRBJ2-5; 9 bases fit TRBD2. The V and J ends lost 5 bases and 2 bases, in that order; junction bases with no gene match: 6. Germline CDR1 and CDR2: SSHAT and FNYEAQ (reference sequence). There are 15 residues in the CDR3. The CDR3: CASSPSGAVQETQYF. The CDR3 nucleotides are TGTGCCAGCAGCCCTAGCGGGGCTGTACAAGAGACCCAGTACTTC.

The chain has TRBV10-3 and TRBJ2-5; 14 bases match TRBD2. Germline V gene lookup returns CDR1 ENHRY and CDR2 SYGVKD. The junction had 4 bases not matched to a gene; V was cut back by 8 bases and J by 2 bases. This CDR3 contains 15 residues. The CDR3 is CAIAGLAGGQETQYF. The CDR3 DNA reads TGTGCCATCGCCGGACTAGCGGGAGGTCAAGAGACCCAGTACTTC.

The chain recombines TRBV7-6 with TRBJ1-6; 11 bases align to TRBD1. Looked up from germline, CDR1 is SGHVS and CDR2 is FNYEAQ. The V and J ends lost 3 bases and 9 bases, in that order; junction bases with no gene match: 10. The CDR3 runs 17 residues. For the CDR3, the DNA is TGTGCCAGCAGCTTGTTACCGGGACAGGGGGAAGGTTCACCCCTCCACTTT. Translation gives CASSLLPGQGEGSPLHF.

V is TRBV7-7 and J is TRBJ2-1, with 15 bases that match TRBD2. The length of the CDR3 is 16 residues. J lost 9 bases, V lost 5 bases, and 8 bases had no gene match. Germline CDR1 and CDR2: SSHAT and FNYEAQ (reference sequence). CDR3 sequence: CASSHGTSGGIGEQFF. DNA of the CDR3: TGTGCCAGCAGCCACGGGACTAGCGGGGGGATTGGTGAGCAGTTCTTC.

There are a few counts of this clone. The genes are TRBV6-5 and TRBJ2-4, with D uncertain. The germline CDR1 and CDR2 sequences are MNHEY and SVGAGI. The CDR3 contains 13 residues. The germline V and J ends were trimmed by 6 bases and 9 bases, with 15 bases remaining between them. The CDR3 sequence is CASSDNGNSIQYF. Written as DNA, the CDR3 is TGTGCCAGCAGCGACAATGGAAATAGCATTCAGTACTTC.

V is TRBV7-6 and J is TRBJ1-6; D gene ambiguous. The CDR3 has 14 amino acids. Between the trimmed V and J ends, which lost 1 base and 7 bases, there was a span of 8 bases. Germline V gene data show CDR1 as SGHVS and CDR2 as FNYEAQ. The CDR3 protein is CASSLDSSNSPLHF. As DNA, the CDR3 is TGTGCCAGCAGCTTAGACAGTTCCAATTCACCCCTCCACTTT.

Here the CDR3 reads CASRLQGNGNQPQHF. CDR3 in DNA: TGTGCCAGCAGACTACAGGGGAATGGCAATCAGCCCCAGCATTTT. V gene TRBV7-2 combines with J gene TRBJ1-5; 7 bases agree with TRBD1. Germline CDR1 is SGHTA and CDR2 is FQGNSA. Losses at the gene ends were 6 bases for V and 2 bases for J; bases not matched to a gene: 7. The CDR3 spans 15 residues. Full variable domain (rest looked up from reference TRBV7-2 and TRBJ1-5): GAGVSQSPSNKVTEKGKDVELRCDPISGHTALYWYRQSLGQGLEFLIYFQGNSAPDKSGLPSDRFSAERTGGSVSTLTIQRTQQEDSAVYLCASRLQGNGNQPQHFGDGTRLSIL.

The CDR3, as DNA: TGTGCCAGCAGCCGAACCCGGGACAGAGCAAAAGAGCATGGCTACACCTTC. It specifies CASSRTRDRAKEHGYTF. This chain links TRBV14 with TRBJ1-2; TRBD1 agrees at 7 bases. V shed 4 bases, J shed 6 bases, and the junction held 17 bases outside the gene matches. CDR1 and CDR2 from the germline V gene are SGHDN and FVKESK. CDR3 length equals 17 residues.

This rearrangement joins TRBV5-4 to TRBJ2-5; TRBD2 matches 7 bases. V shed 4 bases, J shed 5 bases, and the junction held 11 bases outside the gene matches. The length of the CDR3 is 15 residues. Germline V lookup: CDR1 SGHNT, CDR2 YYREEE (reference sequence). As DNA, the CDR3 is TGTGCCAGCAGCACCCCCGGGACTACGTCGGAGACCCAGTACTTC. This sequence encodes CASSTPGTTSETQYF.

This chain uses TRBV28 with TRBJ1-5, with 7 bases aligning to TRBD1. Unmatched junction bases numbered 7, after V lost 6 bases and J lost 5 bases. Germline values: CDR1 MDHEN, CDR2 SYDVKM. The CDR3 consists of 14 residues. CDR3 amino acids: CASSERTGYQPQHF. The CDR3 DNA reads TGTGCCAGCAGCGAACGGACAGGCTATCAGCCCCAGCATTTT.

The J gene is TRBJ1-1, the V gene TRBV4-1; 11 positions match TRBD1. CDR3 size: 18 residues. Trimming removed 4 bases from V and 6 bases from J; junction bases left unmatched: 16. Germline V gives CDR1 MGHRA, CDR2 YSYEKL. CDR3 amino acids: CASSPRTGGGRAFPEAFF. CDR3 sequence (DNA): TGCGCCAGCAGCCCCCGGACAGGGGGCGGTCGTGCGTTCCCTGAAGCTTTCTTT.

There are a few counts of this clone. The V call is TRBV2, the J call TRBJ1-4; 7 bases are shared with TRBD1. Trimming at V came to 4 bases and at J to 5 bases, leaving 7 bases not matched to a gene. Germline CDR1 SNHLY, CDR2 FYNNEI. The CDR3 extends over 15 amino acids. The CDR3 reads CASSGRQGRNEKLFF. CDR3 DNA sequence: TGTGCCAGCAGTGGTAGACAGGGCCGAAATGAAAAACTGTTTTTT.

J is TRBJ2-2 and V is TRBV6-1; TRBD1 is a possible D gene (5 bases). V was trimmed by 6 bases and J by 5 bases, leaving 13 bases between them. The CDR3 consists of 14 residues. Germline assignment: CDR1 MNHNS and CDR2 SASEGT. The CDR3 coding sequence is TGTGCCAGCAGAGGGGAACGGTATACCGGGGAGCTGTTTTTT. Its protein is CASRGERYTGELFF.

There are a few counts of this clone. The J gene is TRBJ2-5, the V gene TRBV7-9; the D gene is possibly TRBD2 (6 bases). The CDR3 extends over 14 amino acids. Trimming pared 2 bases from V and 5 bases from J, leaving 12 bases between. CDR1 SEHNR and CDR2 FQNEAQ come from the germline V gene (reference sequence). The CDR3 is CASSLLPAGETQYF. DNA for the CDR3: TGTGCCAGCAGCTTACTACCCGCGGGGGAGACCCAGTACTTC.

This clone was recorded a few times. The V call is TRBV28, the J call TRBJ2-6; tentative D call: TRBD2 (6 bases). Between the trimmed V and J ends, which lost 6 bases and 9 bases, there was a span of 9 bases. Germline CDR1 reads MDHEN; CDR2 reads SYDVKM. The CDR3 loop spans 12 amino acids. The CDR3 DNA follows: TGTGCCAGCAGGGAGGGTGTCAACGTCCTGACTTTC. Amino acid sequence: CASREGVNVLTF.

This chain connects TRBV19 to TRBJ1-2; TRBD1 matches 9 bases. The trim removed 0 bases at V and 6 bases at J, leaving 11 bases unmatched. The CDR3 totals 17 residues. The germline gives CDR1 LNHDA, CDR2 SQIVND (reference sequence). The CDR3 reads CASSIDHTGGDIDGYTF. Here the CDR3 DNA reads TGTGCCAGTAGTATAGATCACACAGGGGGCGACATTGATGGCTACACCTTC.

With respect to this clone: Other DNA sequences in the sample encode the same CDR3. The chain joins TRBV6-5 to TRBJ2-1, with TRBD2 identical over 12 bases. Germline V gene sequence: CDR1 MNHEY, CDR2 SVGAGI. Trimming removed 0 bases from V and 4 bases from J; junction bases left unmatched: 1. The CDR3 extends over 16 amino acids. The CDR3 here is CASSYSLAGGYNEQFF. The CDR3 coding sequence is TGTGCCAGCAGTTACTCGCTAGCGGGGGGGTACAATGAGCAGTTCTTC.

V is TRBV2 and J is TRBJ1-2; no reliable D call. Trimming took off 3 bases at V and 5 bases at J, with 7 bases between the two ends. Germline CDR1 and CDR2: SNHLY and FYNNEI. This CDR3 is 12 amino acids long. The CDR3, as DNA: TGTGCCAGCAGTGACGTCCGGTATGGCTACACCTTC. Translating gives CASSDVRYGYTF.

J is TRBJ1-6 and V is TRBV6-5, with a weak D call TRBD1 (6 bases). The length of the CDR3 is 16 residues. CDR1 and CDR2 (germline): MNHEY, SVGAGI. Trimming left V 2 bases short and J 6 bases short, with 14 bases between. CDR3 DNA: TGTGCCAGCAGTTACGGACTGCGGACAGCTAATTCACCCCTCCACTTT. It is translated as CASSYGLRTANSPLHF.

The chain is built from TRBV5-1 and TRBJ2-7, with D hard to call. Germline values: CDR1 SGHRS, CDR2 YFSETQ. The CDR3 length is 11 residues. The V gene lost 4 bases and the J gene lost 12 bases, with 14 bases spanning the gap. The CDR3 loop reads CASSVDRQRYF. The CDR3 DNA follows: TGCGCCAGCAGCGTGGACCGCCAGCGGTACTTC.

This rearrangement joins TRBV19 to TRBJ1-1; the D is unclear. V was cut by 11 bases and J by 4 bases, with 14 bases left in between. The germline V gene encodes CDR1 LNHDA and CDR2 SQIVND (reference sequence). This CDR3 is 12 amino acids long. CDR3 residues: CAVKTYGTEAFF. The CDR3 nucleotides are TGTGCCGTTAAAACGTACGGCACTGAAGCTTTCTTT.

J is TRBJ2-2 and V is TRBV30, with D uncertain. Trimming cost V 1 base and J 7 bases, with 10 bases left between them. Germline CDR1 and CDR2: GTSNPN and SVGIG (reference sequence). CDR3 size: 13 residues. DNA for the CDR3: TGTGCCTGGAGTGGCGGAGCGATCGGGGAGCTGTTTTTT. Translating gives CAWSGGAIGELFF.